Following are 23 T cell receptor beta chains from one sample sequenced in a study of post-analysis software for immune sequencing data. Notes on the study in general: Patients used about five TRBV segments, including TRBV5-6, TRBV5-1 and TRBV20-1, more often than controls.

Their antigens remain unidentified. Every TCR beta cDNA library bore unique molecular identifiers. TCRdb called the PCR reads again in MiXCR, with one record for every CDR3 protein. The sample carries a few hundred thousand distinct CDR3 sequences, roughly 35% recorded once. What was sequenced was blood. These receptors came from a girl between 10 and 17 years old with multiple sclerosis.

The chain joins TRBV25-1 to TRBJ2-7; TRBD2 might be the D (5 bases). V was clipped by 6 bases and J by 6 bases, with 12 bases between them. CDR1 MGHDK and CDR2 SYGVNS come from the germline V gene. CDR3 length equals 12 residues. CDR3 bases: TGTGCCAGCAGGGCACAGCGGAGCGAGCAGTACTTC. Translation gives CASRAQRSEQYF.

This clonotype was found many times. The J gene is TRBJ2-1, the V gene TRBV29-1; D perhaps matches TRBD2 (5 bases). CDR1 and CDR2 (germline): SQVTM, ANQGSEA. The CDR3 consists of 14 residues. Trimming took off 7 bases at V and 0 bases at J, with 13 bases between the two ends. The CDR3 protein is CSAVTTSSYNEQFF. The CDR3 DNA reads as TGCAGCGCAGTGACTACAAGCTCCTACAATGAGCAGTTCTTC.

This clonotype was detected a few times. This chain connects TRBV7-9 to TRBJ1-4, with TRBD1 as a possible D gene (5 bases). Trimming removed 5 bases at V and 5 bases at J, with 12 bases between. The length of the CDR3 is 14 residues. Per the germline V gene, CDR1 is SEHNR and CDR2 is FQNEAQ (reference sequence). CDR3 loop: CASSPEGWNEKLFF. The CDR3 DNA reads as TGTGCCAGCAGCCCCGAGGGGTGGAATGAAAAACTGTTTTTT.

The V gene is TRBV28, the J gene TRBJ1-2, with D unresolved. The CDR3 totals 12 residues. V dropped 7 bases and J dropped 4 bases, with 10 bases sitting between them. Germline V gene data show CDR1 as MDHEN and CDR2 as SYDVKM. The CDR3, as DNA: TGTGCCAGCACCATAGCAGGCTATGGCTACACCTTC. This codes for CASTIAGYGYTF.

The V gene is TRBV20-1, the J gene TRBJ2-3; no reliable D call. The V gene lost 2 bases and the J gene lost 4 bases, with 7 bases spanning the gap. The CDR3 extends over 12 amino acids. CDR1 is DFQATT, CDR2 SNEGSKA, per germline (reference sequence). The CDR3 nucleotides are TGCAGTGCTAGAAAGTTGGCAGATACGCAGTATTTT. It translates to CSARKLADTQYF.

This clonotype is a singleton in its sample. V gene TRBV2 combines with J gene TRBJ2-3; perhaps TRBD2 as D (5 bases). Germline V gene lookup returns CDR1 SNHLY and CDR2 FYNNEI. This CDR3 is built from 14 residues. Trimming cost V 8 bases and J 0 bases, with 12 bases left between them. The CDR3 here is CASPDLASTDTQYF. The CDR3 DNA reads as TGTGCCAGCCCGGACTTAGCTAGCACAGATACGCAGTATTTT. Together with reference TRBV2 and TRBJ2-3, the CDR3 gives the full variable domain: EPEVTQTPSHQVTQMGQEVILRCVPISNHLYFYWYRQILGQKVEFLVSFYNNEISEKSEIFDDQFSVERPDGSNFTLKIRSTKLEDSAMYFCASPDLASTDTQYFGPGTRLTVL.

This clonotype was observed many times. The chain links TRBV29-1 to TRBJ1-2; possible D gene TRBD1, 5 bases. V lost 0 bases and J lost 0, with 11 bases in between. The CDR3 has 15 amino acids. Germline V gene sequence: CDR1 SQVTM, CDR2 ANQGSEA. The CDR3, as DNA: TGCAGCGTTGAAGATGTGGGGACCCCTAACTATGGCTACACCTTC. This gives the protein CSVEDVGTPNYGYTF.

J is TRBJ2-2 and V is TRBV2, with D possibly being TRBD2 (5 bases). Germline CDR1 SNHLY, CDR2 FYNNEI. CDR3 length equals 16 residues. Trimming cost V 2 bases and J 7 bases, with 17 bases left between them. The CDR3 nucleotides are TGTGCCAGCAGTGAACGCCTCGCTACCGGAGGCGGGGAGCTGTTTTTT. Its translation is CASSERLATGGGELFF.

With regard to this clonotype: At one end, the junction sequence differs from germline, possibly due to a read error. The J gene is TRBJ2-1, the V gene TRBV20-1, with 7 positions matching TRBD2. The germline CDR1 and CDR2 sequences are DFQATT and SNEGSKA (reference sequence). The CDR3 is 16 residues long. CDR3 DNA sequence: TGCAGTTCTAGTTTACAGCGGGGCGTCCACCACAATGAGCAGTTCTTC. Protein product: CSSSLQRGVHHNEQFF.

The V gene is TRBV5-1, the J gene TRBJ2-5; D remains ambiguous. Trimming took 0 bases from V and 7 from J, leaving 13 bases between them. Germline assignment: CDR1 SGHRS and CDR2 YFSETQ. This CDR3 comprises 14 residues. CDR3 nucleotides: TGCGCCAGCAGCTTGGTCCCTGGGGATGGGACCCAGTACTTC. It encodes CASSLVPGDGTQYF.

The sample holds a few counts of this clonotype. DNA of the CDR3: TGTGCCAGCAGCCAAGATTTGAACAATGAGCAGTTCTTC. It codes for CASSQDLNNEQFF. The chain carries TRBV3-1 and TRBJ2-1; unclear D gene. From germline, CDR1 is LGHDT and CDR2 YNNKEL (reference sequence). The CDR3 covers 13 residues. Trimming took off 0 bases at V and 5 bases at J, with 5 bases between the two ends.

V is TRBV15 and J is TRBJ2-7; possibly TRBD2 for D (7 bases). Germline V gene data show CDR1 as LNHNV and CDR2 as YYDKDF (reference sequence). This CDR3 has 16 amino acids. V lost 0 bases and J lost 6, with 18 bases in between. The CDR3 nucleotides are TGTGCCACCAGCAGAGACGGGGAGGGGGTGCAGGTCGAGCAGTACTTC. Protein: CATSRDGEGVQVEQYF.

The table lists this clonotype with a few counts. This chain joins TRBV7-2 and TRBJ2-5; no clear D. Germline-derived CDR1 and CDR2 are SGHTA and FQGNSA. The CDR3 has 14 amino acids. V was trimmed by 3 bases and J by 1 base, leaving 9 bases between them. CDR3 sequence: CASSFLTPQETQYF. CDR3 DNA: TGTGCCAGCAGCTTTCTAACGCCCCAAGAGACCCAGTACTTC.

The V and J genes are TRBV5-1 and TRBJ2-1, with D tentatively TRBD1 or TRBD2 (6 bases each). Trimming removed 4 bases at V and 5 bases at J, with 16 bases between. CDR1 and CDR2 (germline): SGHRS, YFSETQ. This CDR3 comprises 15 residues. The CDR3 spells CASSPEVGGHNEQFF. The CDR3, as DNA: TGCGCCAGCAGCCCTGAGGTAGGGGGGCACAATGAGCAGTTCTTC.

The chain carries TRBV7-6 and TRBJ1-1, with D uncertain. Germline CDR1 SGHVS, CDR2 FNYEAQ. Trimming removed 5 bases from V and 4 bases from J, with 14 bases in between. This CDR3 is built from 14 residues. CDR3 coding DNA: TGTGCCAGCAGCCCGGAAGGTTGGGCCACTGAAGCTTTCTTT. The encoded protein is CASSPEGWATEAFF.

V is TRBV4-1 and J is TRBJ1-1; D possibly corresponds to TRBD1 (5 bases). CDR1 is MGHRA and CDR2 is YSYEKL in the germline V gene. Trimming pared 1 base from V and 4 bases from J, leaving 16 bases between. This CDR3 has 16 amino acids. CDR3 sequence: CASSQGGNPRGTEAFF. The CDR3 nucleotides are TGCGCCAGCAGCCAAGGGGGGAACCCCCGTGGCACTGAAGCTTTCTTT.

V is TRBV29-1 and J is TRBJ1-5, with 9 bases lining up with TRBD1. V lost 0 bases, J lost 4 bases, and 1 base stayed unmatched. CDR3 length equals 14 residues. Germline lookup yields CDR1 SQVTM and CDR2 ANQGSEA. The CDR3 nucleotides are TGCAGCGTTGAAGATGGGACAGGGAATCAGCCCCAGCATTTT. Translating gives CSVEDGTGNQPQHF.

The CDR3 region is CATSDPRIGNYGYTF. The DNA of the CDR3 is TGTGCCACCAGTGATCCGCGGATCGGAAACTATGGCTACACCTTC. This chain joins TRBV24-1 and TRBJ1-2; D ambiguous. Germline CDR1 is KGHDR and CDR2 is SFDVKD. V lost 3 bases, J lost 2 bases, and 12 bases lay in between. This CDR3 spans 15 amino acids.

The gene calls are TRBV7-2 and TRBJ2-1; 7 positions agree with TRBD2. Germline lookup yields CDR1 SGHTA and CDR2 FQGNSA. Trimming removed 1 base from V and 0 bases from J; junction bases left unmatched: 3. This CDR3 has 16 amino acids. CDR3 region: CASSLVGGVSYNEQFF. CDR3 DNA sequence: TGTGCCAGCAGCTTAGTGGGGGGGGTCTCCTACAATGAGCAGTTCTTC.

This clonotype was counted many times. This chain uses TRBV10-3 with TRBJ2-7; TRBD1 aligns across 10 bases. The CDR3 loop spans 15 amino acids. The germline gives CDR1 ENHRY, CDR2 SYGVKD. V trimming: 7 bases; J trimming: 6 bases; junction bases outside the gene matches: 12. CDR3 bases: TGTGCCATCACCCCGACTGGGACAGGGGATAGCGAGCAGTACTTC. This encodes CAITPTGTGDSEQYF.

This clonotype was counted a few times. CDR3 protein: CASSELEAMTSGGWGTDTQYF. In nucleotides, the CDR3 is TGTGCCAGCAGTGAATTGGAGGCGATGACTAGCGGGGGCTGGGGCACAGATACGCAGTATTTT. V is TRBV2 and J is TRBJ2-3, with 12 bases that match TRBD2. CDR1 is SNHLY and CDR2 is FYNNEI in the germline V gene. The CDR3 sequence is 21 residues long. With V trimmed by 2 bases and J by 1 base, 16 bases remained unmatched.

The chain links TRBV12-3 or TRBV12-4 to TRBJ2-1, with a tentative D call TRBD2 (5 bases). Trimming removed 4 bases from V and 6 bases from J, with 13 bases in between. CDR3 length: 14 residues. The CDR3 nucleotides read TGTGCCAGCAGTTGGGGAATAGGAGGCAATGAGCAGTTCTTC. Its translation: CASSWGIGGNEQFF.

In this sample, this clonotype turned up many times. The rearrangement joins TRBV29-1 to TRBJ2-1; a weak D match, TRBD1 (6 bases). The V gene's germline CDR1 is SQVTM and CDR2 ANQGSEA. Deletions cut 8 bases from V and 0 bases from J, with 14 bases between. The CDR3 runs to 14 residues. The CDR3 DNA sequence: TGCAGCAGCGACAGGTCCCACTCCTACAATGAGCAGTTCTTC. Translating gives CSSDRSHSYNEQFF.